This is a list of T cell receptor beta chains from one sample in a study of shared clonotypes between healthy human individuals. Using immunoSEQ multiplex PCR, the repertoire was profiled, and TCRdb retains in-frame clones only, with some absent. Among a few hundred thousand clones, around 67% were seen once, and the ten largest hold 8% to 13%. The sample taken for sequencing was memory CD4+ T cells sorted from blood. These receptors were taken from a man between 25 and 39 years old in good health. CDR3s include the opening cysteine and the closing phenylalanine or tryptophan. The D gene is left open where the match is weak. Clone size is shown for a subset of rows, as once, few, many or a class of expanded clone.

clone size,D gene,V gene,J gene,CDR3 DNA,CDR3 protein
many,TRBD2,TRBV7-8,TRBJ2-7,TGTGCCAGCAGCGCGGGGACTAGCGCACCCTACGAGCAGTACTTC,CASSAGTSAPYEQYF
NA,TRBD2,TRBV27,TRBJ2-7,TGTGCCAGCAGTGTGAGACTAGCGGACGAGCAGTACTTC,CASSVRLADEQYF
NA,NA,TRBV2,TRBJ1-1,TGTGCCAGCAGTGAAGAGGCAACCGTTGAAGCTTTCTTT,CASSEEATVEAFF
NA,NA,TRBV5-1,TRBJ2-1,TGCGCCAGCAGCTTGGCACAGCGCCCGTACAATGAGCAGTTCTTC,CASSLAQRPYNEQFF
NA,NA,TRBV5-6,TRBJ2-2,TGTGCCAGCAGCTTGGTACTGGGGAACACCGGGGAGCTGTTTTTT,CASSLVLGNTGELFF
NA,TRBD1,TRBV5-1,TRBJ2-2,TGCGCCAGCAGCCCGGGACAGCTTAACACCGGGGAGCTGTTTTTT,CASSPGQLNTGELFF
NA,NA,TRBV2,TRBJ2-2,TGTGCCAGTGTTAGCGGACGAAACACCGGGGAGCTGTTTTTT,CASVSGRNTGELFF
NA,TRBD1,TRBV2,TRBJ2-4,TGTGCCAGCAGTGAAGCGCTTCCGGGACAGGGGATGGGCATTCAGTACTTC,CASSEALPGQGMGIQYF
NA,NA,TRBV29-1,TRBJ1-3,TGCAGCGTTGGGGTGTCCCGACAAGGTGGAAACACCATATATTTT,CSVGVSRQGGNTIYF
NA,NA,TRBV11-2,TRBJ1-2,TGTGCCAGCAGCTTATTGCAGGGTGCCTATAACTATGGCTACACCTTC,CASSLLQGAYNYGYTF
NA,NA,TRBV7-2,TRBJ2-2,TGTGCCAGCAGCTCGCAGGGCTGGGCCGGGGAGCTGTTTTTT,CASSSQGWAGELFF
NA,NA,TRBV2,TRBJ1-5,TGTGCCAGCAGCTCACAAAGGAGTCAGCCCCAGCATTTT,CASSSQRSQPQHF
few,TRBD1,TRBV30,TRBJ1-2,TGTGCCTTCAGGGGGCTCCCGGGGGGCTACACCTTC,CAFRGLPGGYTF
once,NA,TRBV11-1,TRBJ1-4,TGTGCCAGCAGACAAGACCTCAATGAAAAACTGTTTTTT,CASRQDLNEKLFF
many,NA,TRBV5-4,TRBJ1-1,TGTGCCAGCAGCTTAGATGACATGCTCGCTGAAGCTTTCTTT,CASSLDDMLAEAFF
few,TRBD1,TRBV19,TRBJ2-5,TGTGCCAGTAGTATCCCCGGACAGGGGGGAGAGACCCAGTACTTC,CASSIPGQGGETQYF
few,TRBD1,TRBV10-3,TRBJ1-4,TGTGCCATCAGTGACCCCGGAGGACAGGGGGGTAATGAAAAACTGTTTTTT,CAISDPGGQGGNEKLFF
NA,NA,TRBV4-1,TRBJ1-5,TGCGCCAGCAGACCTGGGGCGGGTACGAGTCAGCCCCAGCATTTT,CASRPGAGTSQPQHF
NA,NA,TRBV13,TRBJ2-7,TGTGCCAGCAGCCCCCTAAACTTGGGGGGCGAGCAGTACTTC,CASSPLNLGGEQYF
many,TRBD2,TRBV19,TRBJ2-1,TGTGCCAGTAGAAAGCCGGGACTAGCGGACTACAATGAGCAGTTCTTC,CASRKPGLADYNEQFF
NA,NA,TRBV5-6,TRBJ2-1,TGTGCCAGCAGCTTCCCTGCAAACAATGAGCAGTTCTTC,CASSFPANNEQFF
NA,NA,TRBV19,TRBJ1-5,TGTGCCAGTACCCTACAGGGTTCTGATTCGAGCAATCAGCCCCAGCATTTT,CASTLQGSDSSNQPQHF
NA,TRBD1,TRBV10-3,TRBJ2-5,TGTGCCATCAGCCGGGACAGGGGTGAGACCCAGTACTTC,CAISRDRGETQYF
NA,TRBD2,TRBV11-2,TRBJ2-5,TGTGCCAGCAGCTTAGATACGGGAGGAGAGACCCAGTACTTC,CASSLDTGGETQYF
once,TRBD2,TRBV5-1,TRBJ2-5,TGCGCCAGCAGGACTAGCGGGAGGGCCGGGTATAGAGAGACCCAGTACTTC,CASRTSGRAGYRETQYF
NA,TRBD2,TRBV7-6,TRBJ2-2,TGTGCCAGCAGCCACAGAGCGGGAACGAACACCGGGGAGCTGTTTTTT,CASSHRAGTNTGELFF
few,NA,TRBV6-1,TRBJ1-2,TGTGCCAGCAGTCCAACCCCCGGTCGGGGCTACACCTTC,CASSPTPGRGYTF